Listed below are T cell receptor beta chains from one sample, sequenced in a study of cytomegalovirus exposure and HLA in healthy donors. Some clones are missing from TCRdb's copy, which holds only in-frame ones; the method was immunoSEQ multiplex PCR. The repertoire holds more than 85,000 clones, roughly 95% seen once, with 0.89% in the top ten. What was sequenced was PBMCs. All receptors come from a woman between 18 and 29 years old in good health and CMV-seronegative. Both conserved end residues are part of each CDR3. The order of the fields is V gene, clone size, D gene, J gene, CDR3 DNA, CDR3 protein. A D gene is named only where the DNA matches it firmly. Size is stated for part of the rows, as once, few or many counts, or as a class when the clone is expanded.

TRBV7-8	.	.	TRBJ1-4	TGTGCCAGCAGCCTTCACCGGGACATAACTTTGAAGGGACACACTAATGAAAAACTGTTTTTT	CASSLHRDITLKGHTNEKLFF
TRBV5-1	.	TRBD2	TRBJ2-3	TGCGCCAGCAGTCAAGCGGTTAGCGGGGTGTCAGATACGCAGTATTTT	CASSQAVSGVSDTQYF
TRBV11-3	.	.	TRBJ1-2	TGTGCCAGCAGCAAACAGGCGGGGGGCCCTTCAGGGTTAGGTGGCTACACCTTC	CASSKQAGGPSGLGGYTF
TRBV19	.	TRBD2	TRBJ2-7	TGTGCCAGTTCAACGGGGGGTGCCTACGAGCAGTACTTC	CASSTGGAYEQYF
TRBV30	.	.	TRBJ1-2	TGTGCCTGGAGTGTACCGACTGGAGCCCACTATGGCTACACCTTC	CAWSVPTGAHYGYTF
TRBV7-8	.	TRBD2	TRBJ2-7	TGTGCCACCGGCGGGAGTGGAATCTCCGAGCAGTACTTC	CATGGSGISEQYF
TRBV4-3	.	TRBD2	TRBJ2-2	TGCGCCAGCAGCCAAGAACGAGCGGGGTTGAACACCGGGGAGCTGTTTTTT	CASSQERAGLNTGELFF
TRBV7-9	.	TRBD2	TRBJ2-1	TGTGCCAGCAGCCTTAGCGGGAGCAGCCACAATGAGCAGTTCTTC	CASSLSGSSHNEQFF
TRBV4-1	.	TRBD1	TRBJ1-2	TGCGCCAGCAGCCAAGTGCGACAGGGCCCCCACTATGGCTACACCTTC	CASSQVRQGPHYGYTF
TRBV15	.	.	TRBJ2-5	TGTGCCACCAGCAGAGATCTTCTGGGGCAGGGGACCCAGTACTTC	CATSRDLLGQGTQYF
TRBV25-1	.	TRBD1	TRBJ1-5	TGTGCCAGCAGCGAGAAGGGGGGACAGGGTGGAGGCAATCAGCCCCAGCATTTT	CASSEKGGQGGGNQPQHF
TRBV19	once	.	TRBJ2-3	TGTGCCAGTAGACGACCCGGACAGTTCGGCACAGATACGCAGTATTTT	CASRRPGQFGTDTQYF
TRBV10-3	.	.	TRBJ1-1	TGTGCCAGACAACAGGGTATGGACACTGAAGCTTTCTTT	CARQQGMDTEAFF
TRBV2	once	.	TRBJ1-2	TGTGCCAGCAGTGTGGACACGACAGGCTACACCTTC	CASSVDTTGYTF
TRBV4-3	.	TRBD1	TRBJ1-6	TGCGCCAGCAGCGATTGGACAGGGGGCGGTTCTAGTTCACCCCTCCACTTT	CASSDWTGGGSSSPLHF
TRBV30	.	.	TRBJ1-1	TGTGCCTGGCTGACAGGTTCTTACACTGAAGCTTTCTTT	CAWLTGSYTEAFF
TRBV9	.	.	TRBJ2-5	TGTGCCAGCAGCGTAGGGACAACTTCAGAGACCCAGTACTTC	CASSVGTTSETQYF
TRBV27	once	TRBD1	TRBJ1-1	TGTGCCAGCAGCCCGTCGACAGGGGGCACTGAAGCTTTCTTT	CASSPSTGGTEAFF
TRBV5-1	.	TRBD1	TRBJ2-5	TGCGCCAGCAGCTTGGAACCCGACAGGGGAGAGACCCAGTACTTC	CASSLEPDRGETQYF
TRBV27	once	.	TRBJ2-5	TGTGCCAGCAGTCCACAGAGTTTTAGGGAGACCCAGTACTTC	CASSPQSFRETQYF
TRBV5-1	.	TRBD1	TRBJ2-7	TGCGCCAGCAGCTCCGGGACAGGGGGGGCCTACGAGCAGTACTTC	CASSSGTGGAYEQYF
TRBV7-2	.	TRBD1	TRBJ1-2	TGTGCCAGCAGCTTAACCGGACAGGGATTGGTAGGCTATGGCTACACCTTC	CASSLTGQGLVGYGYTF
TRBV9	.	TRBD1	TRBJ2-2	TGTGCCAGCAGCGGGACAGGGACCACCGGGGAGCTGTTTTTT	CASSGTGTTGELFF
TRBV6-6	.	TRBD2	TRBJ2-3	TGTGCCAGCATAAGCGGGGGGGCCACAGATACGCAGTATTTT	CASISGGATDTQYF
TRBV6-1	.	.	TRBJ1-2	TGTGCCAGCAGTCAGACAGGCCCTCTGGGATATGGCTACACCTTC	CASSQTGPLGYGYTF
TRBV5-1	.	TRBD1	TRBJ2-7	TGCGCCAGCAGTTTTGCGGGACAGGGGGCTGGGGAGCAGTACTTC	CASSFAGQGAGEQYF
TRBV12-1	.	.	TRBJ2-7	TGTGCCAGCAGCCCTTTCAGGGGGGCGTTTGGCGAGCAGTACTTC	CASSPFRGAFGEQYF
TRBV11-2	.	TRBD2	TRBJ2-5	TGTGCCAGCAGCCCATGGACTAGCGTCCAAGAGACCCAGTACTTC	CASSPWTSVQETQYF
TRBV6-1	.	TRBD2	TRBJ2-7	TGTGCCAGCAGTGTCCGGACTAGCGAGGCCTACGAGCAGTACTTC	CASSVRTSEAYEQYF
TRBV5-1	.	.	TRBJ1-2	TGCGCCAGCAGCTCCGGGGGAATGTTTAACTATGGCTACACCTTC	CASSSGGMFNYGYTF
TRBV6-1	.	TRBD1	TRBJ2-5	TGTGCCAGCAGTGGTACAGGGGTGGGGCAAGAGACCCAGTACTTC	CASSGTGVGQETQYF
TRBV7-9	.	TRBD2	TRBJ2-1	TGTGCCGCCAGCAGGGACGGACTAGCGGCAAACAATGAGCAGTTCTTC	CAASRDGLAANNEQFF
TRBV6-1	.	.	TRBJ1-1	TGTGCCAGCAGTGAACAGCGGAACACTGAAGCTTTCTTT	CASSEQRNTEAFF
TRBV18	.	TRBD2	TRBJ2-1	TGTGCCAGCTCAGGGAAGCGGGGGACCTACAATGAGCAGTTCTTC	CASSGKRGTYNEQFF
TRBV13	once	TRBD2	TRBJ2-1	TGTGCCAGCAGCCGCCTAGGACTAGCGGGAGGGTACTTGAATGAGCAGTTCTTC	CASSRLGLAGGYLNEQFF